This T cell receptor (beta chain) emerged from a study of blood T cell repertoires in COVID-19 (dated by TCRdb to between 2020 and 2021). A note on the overall study: The collaborator samples originated in the United States, Italy and Spain and spanned the acute and convalescent phases of COVID-19. The material from the prospective study consisted of cDNA or gDNA derived from T cells, B-cell-depleted T cells, or PBMCs. The dataset comprised deeply sampled blood TCRbeta repertoires from subjects exposed to, actively infected with, or recovered from COVID-19. A freely available public database, intended as a resource for researchers studying the immune response to SARS-CoV-2, is where the repertoires were released. The samples were drawn from the first 160 participants of the ongoing ImmuneRACE study and from more than 1,000 subjects provided by 6 global collaborators. The sample metadata nearly always contained a de-identified subject ID, COVID-19 status, age in years and sex. Where available, HLA class I and class II types were obtained from metadata supplied by the sample provider rather than from assay-based typing.

Each collaborating institution followed its own protocols to collect whole blood in K2EDTA tubes. For TCRbeta analysis, collaborator samples were shipped as frozen whole blood, as isolated PBMCs, or as DNA extracted from either sample type. With regard to this clone: The antigen this receptor binds is unknown. No base quality information exists; no much larger clone differs at one position.

The germline ends are 11 bases apart after V is trimmed by 6 bases and J by 5 bases. Looking up the germline V gene yields CDR1 MDHEN and CDR2 SYDVKM. The CDR3, cysteine through phenylalanine, is 12 amino acids long. Just the 36-base CDR3 DNA is kept, in frame starting at base 1. General findings and caveats noted by the study authors: The quantity of clinical and demographic metadata differed by source and by participant and was supplied without curation.

TCRbeta CDR3 regions were amplified from genomic DNA by means of the immunoSEQ Assay, a bias-controlled multiplex PCR. In the source study's methods: Within the assay, amplification of reference gene primers was used to estimate how many nucleated cells each sample contained. To quantify the absolute abundance of each unique TCRbeta CDR3 rearrangement, sequence reads were collapsed and filtered. For each sample, productive Simpson clonality was calculated as the square root of Simpson's diversity index over productive rearrangements. TCRdb took over this immuneACCESS table, retaining in-frame rearrangements with V and J assigned. Such tables are incomplete; in checked studies, under half of the missing clones stem from an unresolved V gene, and the remainder is unexplained. D and trimming come from the DNA, and the V and J calls and clone size come from that table. For this sample the table gives about 49,000 clones, of which about 88% were detected only once. The ten largest make up more than 5% of the sample.

The chain is made from TRBV28 and TRBJ2-7; the D gene is unclear. The receptor comes from a man in his forties with active COVID-19. The sample taken for sequencing was peripheral blood. The CDR3 corresponds to CASSSGWHEQYF. The DNA is TGTGCCAGCAGCTCAGGATGGCACGAGCAGTACTTC.